This T cell receptor beta chain was sequenced for a study of shared clonotypes between healthy human individuals. Study overall: Three plates each covered CD4 naive and memory; CD8 naive two, CD8 memory one.

V dropped 1 base and J dropped 3; count of bases not matched to a gene: 4. The CDR3 spans 15 residues. Germline CDR1 SGHNT, CDR2 YYREEE (reference sequence). At the deep level, the assay was run. As processed by the authors: Owing to the provision of junction-only sequences devoid of quality scores by immunoSEQ, filtering differed. The data were produced by immunoSEQ multiplex PCR, yet TCRdb's version contains in-frame clones alone and is incomplete. V and J calls and clone size are copied from that table; D and trimming were computed from the DNA. This table holds some 650,000 clones, roughly 97% found once.

Specimen: naive CD4+ T cells sorted from blood. Subset here: CD45RA+ positively selected. The clonotype comes from a woman in her 30s in good health. The rearrangement joins TRBV5-4 to TRBJ1-3; the match to TRBD1 covers 7 bases. The CDR3 loop reads CASSLTGVGGNTIYF. CDR3 in DNA: TGTGCCAGCAGCTTGACAGGGGTTGGTGGAAACACCATATATTTT.